This is a list of T cell receptor beta chains from one sample in a study of cytomegalovirus exposure and HLA in healthy donors. The method was immunoSEQ multiplex PCR; TCRdb's version includes in-frame clones alone and lacks a portion of them. Its table lists more than 45,000 clones. The sequenced sample consisted of PBMCs. These receptors all come from a middle-aged woman in good health and CMV-seronegative. The CDR3 runs from the conserved cysteine through the conserved F or W. A D gene is named only where the DNA matches it firmly.

V gene	D gene	J gene	CDR3 DNA	CDR3 protein
TRBV19	TRBD1	TRBJ2-7	TGTGCCAGTAGTCCAGGCCGGGACAGGGGTATCTACGAGCAGTACTTC	CASSPGRDRGIYEQYF
TRBV7-3	TRBD2	TRBJ2-2	TGTGCCAGCAGCTTTCGGCTAGCGGGGGGGCAACGGGAGCTGTTTTTT	CASSFRLAGGQRELFF
TRBV2	-	TRBJ1-1	TGTGCCAGCAGCCTCAGGGATGGAAGAGCTGAAGCTTTCTTT	CASSLRDGRAEAFF
TRBV7-2	-	TRBJ2-7	TGTGCCAGCAGCTTAGGATTTGGACAAGCCTACGAGCAGTACTTC	CASSLGFGQAYEQYF
TRBV5-6	TRBD2	TRBJ2-3	TGTGCCAGCAGCCTCTGGGGGGGATCTGCAGATACGCAGTATTTT	CASSLWGGSADTQYF
TRBV7-8	TRBD1	TRBJ2-7	TGTGCCAGCAGCCCAGTCCCGGGACAGGCTTCCTACGAGCAGTACTTC	CASSPVPGQASYEQYF
TRBV7-3	TRBD2	TRBJ2-3	TGTGCCAGCAGCTCCGCGCGGGGGAACAAGAGAGATACGCAGTATTTT	CASSSARGNKRDTQYF
TRBV5-1	-	TRBJ1-1	TGCGCCAGCAGTGATCCGGGGAGGAACACTGAAGCTTTCTTT	CASSDPGRNTEAFF
TRBV11-2	TRBD2	TRBJ2-7	TGTGCCAGCAGCCCCCACAGCGGGAGCGCCTACGAGCAGTACTTC	CASSPHSGSAYEQYF
TRBV5-4	TRBD1	TRBJ2-1	TGTGCCAGCAGCACCAGCTGGACAGGGCGGCTCGGGAATGAGCAGTTCTTC	CASSTSWTGRLGNEQFF
TRBV5-4	-	TRBJ1-2	TGTGCCAGCAGCTTTGTCGGGGGCTACACCTTC	CASSFVGGYTF
TRBV7-8	TRBD1	TRBJ2-4	TGTGCCAGCAGCTTAGTTACAGGGGAGAACATTCAGTACTTC	CASSLVTGENIQYF
TRBV28	TRBD1	TRBJ1-2	TGTGCCAGCAGCAGACAGGGGTTGATAGGCTATGGCTACACCTTC	CASSRQGLIGYGYTF
TRBV6-5	TRBD1	TRBJ2-1	TGTGCCAGCAGTCGAAGGGACAGGGGTCTGGGGGTGCAGTTCTTC	CASSRRDRGLGVQFF
TRBV11-3	-	TRBJ2-7	TGTGCCAGCAGCTTTGGTAGCGGCTCCTACGAGCAGTACTTC	CASSFGSGSYEQYF
TRBV5-1	TRBD1	TRBJ2-7	TGCGCCAGCAGCTTGGCCCTGGACAGGGAGGCCGAGCAGTACTTC	CASSLALDREAEQYF
TRBV29-1	TRBD2	TRBJ2-1	TGCAGCGTTGTGGGGCGGGAGTCTTACAATGAGCAGTTCTTC	CSVVGRESYNEQFF
TRBV5-1	-	TRBJ1-2	TGCGCCAGCAGCTTCTCCAGGGGAGCGTCTGGCTACACCTTC	CASSFSRGASGYTF
TRBV6-5	-	TRBJ1-3	TGTGCCAGCAGCGGGGGGAGGAGCTCTGGAAACACCATATATTTT	CASSGGRSSGNTIYF
TRBV9	TRBD2	TRBJ2-1	TGTGCCAGCAGCGTAGATCCAGCGGGGGGTTACAATGAGCAGTTCTTC	CASSVDPAGGYNEQFF
TRBV7-2	-	TRBJ2-5	TGTGCCAGCAGCCCAGCCCCCAGCGGAGGGGAGACCCAGTACTTC	CASSPAPSGGETQYF
TRBV11-2	TRBD2	TRBJ2-5	TGTGCCAGCAGCCGGCGGGGGGGCCTAGAGACCCAGTACTTC	CASSRRGGLETQYF
TRBV23-1	TRBD1	TRBJ1-2	TGCGCCAGCAGTCGTATTGAGGGGGCGGACGGCTACACCTTC	CASSRIEGADGYTF
TRBV6-5	TRBD1	TRBJ2-3	TGTGCCAGTCGGGGGACAGGGGGTGGAGATACGCAGTATTTT	CASRGTGGGDTQYF
TRBV7-8	-	TRBJ1-6	TGTGCCAGCAGCTACACCCAGGGAGGGACACCCCTCCACTTT	CASSYTQGGTPLHF
TRBV7-3	-	TRBJ2-5	TGTGCCAGCAGCCCGGGACCCGCGGGGGAGACCCAGTACTTC	CASSPGPAGETQYF
TRBV6-5	TRBD1	TRBJ1-2	TGTGCCAGCAGTGACAGGGGCATTGGCTACACCTTC	CASSDRGIGYTF
TRBV20-1	-	TRBJ2-5	TGCAGTGCTAGGCGTCAAGAGACCCAGTACTTC	CSARRQETQYF
TRBV19	TRBD2	TRBJ2-2	TGTGCCAGTAGTACACAGGGACTAGCGGTGGACACCGGGGAGCTGTTTTTT	CASSTQGLAVDTGELFF
TRBV5-5	TRBD1	TRBJ1-1	TGTGCCAGCACCCTATATCTAAGACAGGGAATTTCGAACACTGAAGCTTTCTTT	CASTLYLRQGISNTEAFF
TRBV7-9	-	TRBJ1-4	TGTGCCAGCAGCTTTAAGGGGGTTGATGAAAAACTGTTTTTT	CASSFKGVDEKLFF
TRBV18	TRBD1	TRBJ1-2	TGTGCCAGCTCACTTGTTTCTACTGGACAGGGTAGTAAAAACTATGGCTACACCTTC	CASSLVSTGQGSKNYGYTF
TRBV15	-	TRBJ2-7	TGTGCCACCAGCAGAGATCTCTCCTACGAGCAGTACTTC	CATSRDLSYEQYF
TRBV19	TRBD1	TRBJ2-7	TGTGCCAGTAGTACCGGGACAGGCGCCTACGAGCAGTACTTC	CASSTGTGAYEQYF
TRBV4-2	-	TRBJ2-2	TGTGCCAGCAGCCAAGATCCCGCAGGGACCGGGGAGCTGTTTTTT	CASSQDPAGTGELFF
TRBV9	-	TRBJ2-7	TGTGCCAGCAGCGTAGCCGGGACTGCCGCCTACGAGCAGTACTTC	CASSVAGTAAYEQYF
TRBV15	-	TRBJ2-7	TGTGCCACCAGCAGAGATTCTAGCCGGTCCTACGAGCAGTACTTC	CATSRDSSRSYEQYF
TRBV5-1	TRBD1	TRBJ2-1	TGCGCCAGCAGCCATAGCAGGGGGAATGAGCAGTTCTTC	CASSHSRGNEQFF
TRBV9	TRBD1	TRBJ2-3	TGTGCCAGCAGCGTGGCCCGGACAGGGGCAAACGATCATACGCAGTATTTT	CASSVARTGANDHTQYF
TRBV4-3	-	TRBJ1-1	TGCGCCAGCAGCCCCCGGATCGGGGGGGGTAGCGGCACTGAAGCTTTCTTT	CASSPRIGGGSGTEAFF
TRBV30	TRBD1	TRBJ1-1	TGTGCCTGGAGTACGGGACAGGGGGCCACTGAAGCTTTCTTT	CAWSTGQGATEAFF
TRBV4-1	TRBD1	TRBJ2-7	TGCGCCAGCAGTCAATTACAGGGGGCCTACGAGCAGTACTTC	CASSQLQGAYEQYF
TRBV9	-	TRBJ1-1	TGTGCCAGCAGCGTAGGTGGGAGGGGGGACACTGAAGCTTTCTTT	CASSVGGRGDTEAFF
TRBV18	-	TRBJ1-3	TGTGCCAGCTCACCACCCTTCGGCGTCGCGGAAGGAACCTCTGGAAACACCATATATTTT	CASSPPFGVAEGTSGNTIYF
TRBV4-1	-	TRBJ1-2	TGCGCCAGCAGCCAAGAAGCCAGGACTTCCTATGGCTACACCTTC	CASSQEARTSYGYTF
TRBV5-4	-	TRBJ1-2	TGTGCCAGCAGCTTGGGAGACTATGGCTACACCTTC	CASSLGDYGYTF
TRBV9	TRBD2	TRBJ2-3	TGTGCCAGCACCCCCGGGGGGGGCACAGATACGCAGTATTTT	CASTPGGGTDTQYF
TRBV4-1	-	TRBJ1-5	TGCGCCAGCAGCCAAGGGGATAACAGGTCCCAGCATTTT	CASSQGDNRSQHF
TRBV6-5	TRBD1	TRBJ1-2	TGTGCCAGCAAAACAGGGGGGGGAAACTATGGCTACACCTTC	CASKTGGGNYGYTF